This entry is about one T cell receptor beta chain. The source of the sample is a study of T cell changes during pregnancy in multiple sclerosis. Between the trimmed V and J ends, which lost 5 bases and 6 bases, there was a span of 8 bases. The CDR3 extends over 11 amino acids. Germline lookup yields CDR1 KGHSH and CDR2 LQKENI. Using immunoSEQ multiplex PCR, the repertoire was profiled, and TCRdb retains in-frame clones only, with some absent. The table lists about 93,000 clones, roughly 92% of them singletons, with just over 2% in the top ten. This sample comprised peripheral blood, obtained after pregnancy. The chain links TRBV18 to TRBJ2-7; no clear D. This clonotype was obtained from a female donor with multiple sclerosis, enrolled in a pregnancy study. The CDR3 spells CASSSQVEQYF. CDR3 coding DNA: TGTGCCAGCTCATCCCAGGTCGAGCAGTACTTC.